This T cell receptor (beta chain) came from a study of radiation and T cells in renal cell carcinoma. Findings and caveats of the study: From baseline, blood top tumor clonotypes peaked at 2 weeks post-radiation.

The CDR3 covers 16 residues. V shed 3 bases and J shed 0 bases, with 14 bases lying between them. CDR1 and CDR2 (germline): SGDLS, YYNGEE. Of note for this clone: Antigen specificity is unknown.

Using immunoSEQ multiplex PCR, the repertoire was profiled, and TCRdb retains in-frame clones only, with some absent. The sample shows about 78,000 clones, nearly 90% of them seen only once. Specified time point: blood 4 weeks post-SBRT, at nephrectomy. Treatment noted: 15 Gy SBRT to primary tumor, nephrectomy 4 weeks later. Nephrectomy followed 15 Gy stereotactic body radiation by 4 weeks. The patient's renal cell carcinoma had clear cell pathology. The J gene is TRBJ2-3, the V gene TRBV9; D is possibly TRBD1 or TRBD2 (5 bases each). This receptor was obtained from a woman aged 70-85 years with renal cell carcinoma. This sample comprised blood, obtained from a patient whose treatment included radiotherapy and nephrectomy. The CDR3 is CASSAGTAPSTDTQYF. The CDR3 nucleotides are TGTGCCAGCAGCGCGGGGACGGCCCCTAGCACAGATACGCAGTATTTT.